These 26 T cell receptor beta chains originate from one sample sequenced in a study of blood T cell repertoires in COVID-19. The assay was immunoSEQ multiplex PCR, and TCRdb's table has in-frame clones only and misses some. The sample lists approximately 270,000 clones, 86% occurring once. Sequenced sample: peripheral blood. Receptors were obtained from a middle-aged man with active or convalescent COVID-19.

The chain links TRBV5-1 to TRBJ1-2; tentatively, D is TRBD1 (6 bases). CDR3 length equals 16 residues. The V gene lost 4 bases and the J gene lost 8 bases, with 24 bases spanning the gap. Germline V CDR1 and CDR2: SGHRS, YFSETQ. The CDR3 protein is CASSPTPGTTGQGYTF. Written as DNA, the CDR3 is TGCGCCAGCAGCCCCACGCCCGGGACCACAGGGCAGGGCTACACCTTC.

The chain combines TRBV7-9 with TRBJ1-6; D remains unclear. CDR3 size: 12 residues. Trimming removed 5 bases from V and 10 bases from J, with 9 bases in between. CDR1 and CDR2 (germline): SEHNR, FQNEAQ (reference sequence). This CDR3 is CASSHGESPLHF. The DNA for the CDR3 is TGTGCCAGCAGCCACGGGGAATCACCCCTCCACTTT.

The chain employs TRBV12-5 and TRBJ1-5, with unresolved D. The CDR3 extends over 16 amino acids. Germline loops: CDR1 LGHNT, CDR2 FRNRAP. V lost 4 bases and J lost 2, with 15 bases in between. The CDR3 coding sequence is TGTGCTAGTGGTTCCCCTGAGGGCTGGGGCAATCAGCCCCAGCATTTT. It translates to CASGSPEGWGNQPQHF. Based on the CDR3 plus reference TRBV12-5 and TRBJ1-5, the full variable domain is DARVTQTPRHKVTEMGQEVTMRCQPILGHNTVFWYRQTMMQGLELLAYFRNRAPLDDSGMPKDRFSAEMPDATLATLKIQPSEPRDSAVYFCASGSPEGWGNQPQHFGDGTRLSIL.

The chain joins TRBV7-3 to TRBJ2-3, with 7 nucleotides matching TRBD2. V was clipped by 5 bases and J by 0 bases; unmatched bases: 2. This CDR3 comprises 14 residues. Germline-derived CDR1 and CDR2 are SGHTA and FQGTGA. DNA for the CDR3: TGTGCCAGCAGCCTTAGCGGGAGCACAGATACGCAGTATTTT. The encoded protein is CASSLSGSTDTQYF.

This chain uses TRBV4-2 with TRBJ1-5; the match to TRBD1 covers 8 bases. The CDR3 sequence is 15 residues long. V shed 0 bases and J 6 bases; nucleotides not matched to a gene: 4. Per the germline V gene, CDR1 is LGHNA and CDR2 is YNFKEQ. As DNA, the CDR3 is TGTGCCAGCAGCCAAGATAGGCAGGGGGCTCAGCCCCAGCATTTT. Its protein product is CASSQDRQGAQPQHF.

V is TRBV7-9 and J is TRBJ2-2; D is possibly TRBD1 (6 bases). The CDR3 is 19 amino acids. Germline-derived CDR1 and CDR2 are SEHNR and FQNEAQ (reference sequence). Trimming cost V 4 bases and J 2 bases, with 23 bases left between them. CDR3 region: CASSSQANAGTLNTGELFF. The CDR3 DNA follows: TGTGCCAGCAGCTCCCAAGCTAATGCCGGGACACTAAACACCGGGGAGCTGTTTTTT.

This clone was observed a few times. The J gene is TRBJ2-1, the V gene TRBV28, with TRBD2 matching over 10 bases. Losses at the gene ends were 2 bases for V and 6 bases for J; bases not matched to a gene: 7. The germline CDR1 and CDR2 sequences are MDHEN and SYDVKM. This CDR3 has 16 amino acids. As DNA, the CDR3 is TGTGCCAGCAGTTTACCCCCACTAGCGGGGAGCAATGAGCAGTTCTTC. Protein sequence: CASSLPPLAGSNEQFF.

The chain has TRBV24-1 and TRBJ2-1, with 10 bases aligning to TRBD2. The germline V gene has CDR1 KGHDR and CDR2 SFDVKD. This CDR3 spans 18 amino acids. The junction had 8 bases not matched to a gene; V was cut back by 3 bases and J by 1 base. The DNA for the CDR3 is TGTGCCACCAGTGATCCCTACCCTAGCGGGAGATCCTACAATGAGCAGTTCTTC. Amino acid sequence: CATSDPYPSGRSYNEQFF.

The chain carries TRBV29-1 and TRBJ1-4; TRBD1 is a possible D gene (6 bases). V dropped 2 bases and J dropped 5 bases, with 9 bases sitting between them. This CDR3 is 13 amino acids long. The germline gives CDR1 SQVTM, CDR2 ANQGSEA. CDR3 residues: CSVEWTANEKLFF. The CDR3 nucleotides are TGCAGCGTTGAATGGACAGCAAATGAAAAACTGTTTTTT.

The CDR3 reads CASSRDRGSYEQYF. The CDR3 nucleotides read TGCGCCAGCAGCCGCGACAGGGGTTCCTACGAGCAGTACTTC. The chain carries TRBV5-1 and TRBJ2-7; 8 nucleotides agree with TRBD1. The CDR3 is made up of 14 amino acids. V shed 4 bases, J shed 1 base, and the junction held 4 bases outside the gene matches. Looked up from germline, CDR1 is SGHRS and CDR2 is YFSETQ.

The rearrangement joins TRBV11-1 to TRBJ1-1; 11 nucleotides line up with TRBD1. Germline CDR1 SGHAT, CDR2 FQDESV (reference sequence). The length of the CDR3 is 15 residues. Trimming at V came to 6 bases and at J to 3 bases, leaving 6 bases not matched to a gene. The CDR3 coding sequence is TGTGCCAGCAGAAAAGGGACAGGGGGGGACACTGAAGCTTTCTTT. Protein product: CASRKGTGGDTEAFF.

V and J are TRBV2 and TRBJ2-5, with 12 nucleotides matching TRBD1. CDR3 length: 14 amino acids. CDR1 is SNHLY and CDR2 is FYNNEI in the germline V gene. Germline trimming cut 7 bases from V and 5 bases from J; bases unmatched to any gene: 5. Written as DNA, the CDR3 is TGTGCCAGCACCCGGGACAGGGGGCTGGAGACCCAGTACTTC. This gives the protein CASTRDRGLETQYF.

This clone occurred a few times. This sequence joins TRBV5-1 and TRBJ1-2; 7 bases are a match to TRBD1. The CDR3 spans 14 residues. Per the germline V gene, CDR1 is SGHRS and CDR2 is YFSETQ. V lost 4 bases and J lost 1; bases outside the gene matches: 4. This CDR3 reads CASSTTGFNYGYTF. In DNA, the CDR3 is TGCGCCAGCAGCACGACAGGGTTTAACTATGGCTACACCTTC. The entire variable domain, with the rest obtained from reference TRBV5-1 and TRBJ1-2, is as follows: KAGVTQTPRYLIKTRGQQVTLSCSPISGHRSVSWYQQTPGQGLQFLFEYFSETQRNKGNFPGRFSGRQFSNSRSEMNVSTLELGDSALYLCASSTTGFNYGYTFGSGTRLTVV.

The J gene is TRBJ1-2, the V gene TRBV4-1; D is undetermined. Germline CDR1 and CDR2: MGHRA and YSYEKL. Between the trimmed V and J ends, which lost 0 bases and 0 bases, there was a span of 11 bases. This CDR3 is 16 amino acids long. CDR3 nucleotide sequence: TGCGCCAGCAGCCAAGATGCACAGAGACCTAACTATGGCTACACCTTC. As protein: CASSQDAQRPNYGYTF.

The chain carries TRBV6-5 and TRBJ2-5; 8 nucleotides line up with TRBD2. The germline V gene has CDR1 MNHEY and CDR2 SVGAGI. V shed 6 bases, J shed 2 bases, and the junction held 5 bases outside the gene matches. CDR3 length: 14 amino acids. CDR3 DNA sequence: TGTGCCAGCAGACTACGGGGGGGTCAAGAGACCCAGTACTTC. This sequence encodes CASRLRGGQETQYF.

The chain uses TRBV28 and TRBJ1-1; TRBD1 matches 10 bases. Trimming removed 4 bases from V and 3 bases from J; junction bases left unmatched: 2. The CDR3 is made up of 14 amino acids. Germline V gene sequence: CDR1 MDHEN, CDR2 SYDVKM. CDR3 region: CASSSGTGDTEAFF. The CDR3 DNA reads TGTGCCAGCAGTTCCGGGACAGGGGACACTGAAGCTTTCTTT.

The genes are TRBV7-9 and TRBJ1-5; D remains unclear. Germline V gene data show CDR1 as SEHNR and CDR2 as FQNEAQ (reference sequence). V lost 10 bases and J lost 5, with 12 bases in between. The CDR3 contains 12 residues. The CDR3 spells CATTENDQPQHF. The CDR3 bases are TGTGCCACTACGGAGAACGATCAGCCCCAGCATTTT.

V is TRBV27 and J is TRBJ2-3, with TRBD2 identical over 7 bases. The junction had 12 bases not matched to a gene; V was cut back by 5 bases and J by 4 bases. The V gene's germline CDR1 is MNHEY and CDR2 SMNVEV (reference sequence). The CDR3 is 16 amino acids. CDR3 region: CASSRKLGLVSDTQYF. The DNA of the CDR3 is TGTGCCAGCAGTCGCAAGCTCGGACTAGTCTCAGATACGCAGTATTTT.

The chain employs TRBV24-1 and TRBJ2-3; 7 bases align to TRBD2. V gave up 4 bases and J gave up 3 bases; unmatched junction bases: 9. The CDR3 runs 16 residues. Germline V gene lookup returns CDR1 KGHDR and CDR2 SFDVKD. CDR3 in amino acids: CATSDFQASGTDTQYF. The CDR3 region has the DNA TGTGCCACCAGTGACTTCCAGGCTAGCGGTACAGATACGCAGTATTTT.

The rearrangement joins TRBV19 to TRBJ1-5; D unclear. Germline CDR1 LNHDA, CDR2 SQIVND (reference sequence). The CDR3 runs to 14 residues. Trimming left V 8 bases short and J 4 bases short, with 15 bases between. CDR3 residues: CASQVDGYNQPQHF. DNA of the CDR3: TGTGCCAGTCAGGTAGACGGCTATAATCAGCCCCAGCATTTT.

The V gene is TRBV11-2, the J gene TRBJ2-1, with 10 bases aligning to TRBD2. After removal of 0 bases from V and 9 bases from J, the junction contained 5 bases not matched to a gene. The germline V gene has CDR1 SGHAT and CDR2 FQNNGV. This CDR3 region has 15 residues. The CDR3 DNA reads as TGTGCCAGCAGCTTAGAATCGACTAGCGGGTTTGAGCAGTTCTTC. As protein: CASSLESTSGFEQFF.

J is TRBJ1-2 and V is TRBV24-1; possible D gene TRBD1, 5 bases. The CDR3 consists of 16 residues. Germline assignment: CDR1 KGHDR and CDR2 SFDVKD. V dropped 1 base and J dropped 6 bases, with 17 bases sitting between them. CDR3 sequence reads: CATSDFPVGGSHGYTF. Written as DNA, the CDR3 is TGTGCCACCAGTGATTTCCCCGTGGGGGGGAGCCATGGCTACACCTTC.

CDR3 amino acids: CASSVSGTGGGNEQYF. The CDR3 DNA reads TGTGCCAGTAGTGTCTCCGGGACAGGGGGCGGCAACGAGCAGTACTTC. V usage is TRBV19 and J usage is TRBJ2-7, with TRBD1 matching 12 bases. The V gene's germline CDR1 is LNHDA and CDR2 SQIVND (reference sequence). V lost 5 bases and J lost 5; bases outside the gene matches: 10. CDR3 size: 16 residues.

This clone has more than one count but fewer than ten. J is TRBJ1-5 and V is TRBV6-2 or TRBV6-3; 10 nucleotides agree with TRBD1. Germline V gene sequence: CDR1 MNHEY, CDR2 SVGEGT. J was trimmed by 6 bases and V by 4 bases; bases with no gene match: 6. The CDR3 contains 15 residues. The chain's CDR3 is CASSWGQGLGQPQHF. The CDR3 bases are TGTGCCAGCAGTTGGGGACAGGGGCTCGGTCAGCCCCAGCATTTT.

This chain's CDR3 is CASRLRDRAETQYF. CDR3 DNA: TGTGCCAGCAGGCTCCGGGACAGGGCTGAGACCCAGTACTTC. The chain links TRBV27 to TRBJ2-5; 9 bases align to TRBD1. In germline, CDR1 is MNHEY, CDR2 SMNVEV (reference sequence). This CDR3 region has 14 residues. After removal of 6 bases from V and 5 bases from J, the junction contained 7 bases not matched to a gene.

The V gene is TRBV7-3, the J gene TRBJ2-7; 8 bases agree with TRBD1. J gave up 2 bases and V 5 bases, and 5 bases lay outside the gene matches. The CDR3 runs to 14 residues. CDR1 and CDR2 (germline): SGHTA, FQGTGA. CDR3 nucleotides: TGTGCCAGCAGCCCGACAGGGGAGCCCTACGAGCAGTACTTC. This translates into CASSPTGEPYEQYF.